The 3 T cell receptor beta chains listed next were all sequenced from one sample in a study of PD-L1 blockade in urothelial cancer. Sequenced by immunoSEQ multiplex PCR; TCRdb stores in-frame clones only, minus some. The profile shows roughly 50,000 clones, 87% of them singletons. The sample consisted of PBMCs, taken around atezolizumab (anti-PD-L1) treatment. Receptor source: a man aged 60 to 75 with urothelial cancer.

This clone was detected once. V gene TRBV5-5 combines with J gene TRBJ2-1; 11 bases agree with TRBD2. There are 18 residues in the CDR3. V shed 1 base, J shed 6 bases, and the junction held 12 bases outside the gene matches. In germline, CDR1 is SGHKS, CDR2 YYEKEE (reference sequence). CDR3: CASSLLAGGPAFGNEQFF. CDR3 coding DNA: TGTGCCAGCAGCTTGTTAGCGGGGGGGCCAGCGTTCGGCAATGAGCAGTTCTTC.

This chain connects TRBV7-9 to TRBJ2-3, with TRBD2 identical over 12 bases. Germline loops: CDR1 SEHNR, CDR2 FQNEAQ (reference sequence). The CDR3 totals 18 residues. J lost 1 base, V lost 4 bases, and 9 bases had no gene match. In nucleotides, the CDR3 is TGTGCCAGCAGCTCCATCCTAGCGGGGGGGCACGGCACAGATACGCAGTATTTT. Encoded protein: CASSSILAGGHGTDTQYF.

The chain employs TRBV4-3 and TRBJ2-7, with TRBD1 matching 7 bases. The germline V gene has CDR1 LGHNA and CDR2 YSLEER. Trimming cost V 1 base and J 4 bases; bases outside gene matches: 7. CDR3 length: 15 residues. CDR3 sequence reads: CASSQVSGQNYEQYF. Here the CDR3 DNA reads TGCGCCAGCAGCCAAGTTTCGGGACAGAATTACGAGCAGTACTTC.